This TCR beta chain was profiled in a study of T-cell reconstitution after alpha-beta-depleted transplantation in children. The study's findings and limits: The main origin of T-cell counts and diversity one year after transplant was newly produced T cells.

This CDR3 region has 15 residues. From germline, CDR1 is KGHDR and CDR2 SFDVKD. The V and J ends lost 4 bases and 4 bases respectively, with 12 bases between them. Molecular barcoding with unique molecular identifiers was used for the TCRbeta library. TCRdb re-analysed the PCR reads in MiXCR, keeping a single row per CDR3 protein. The sample includes roughly 790,000 distinct CDR3 sequences, 15% to 20% of them seen just once. In this sample, this clonotype turned up a few times. Antigen: not known. V gene TRBV24-1 combines with J gene TRBJ2-2; maybe TRBD1 (5 bases). The source of this sequence is a male patient aged 10-17 years who had a stem cell transplant for acute lymphoblastic leukemia, so the T cells may come from the graft donor. The input for sequencing was PBMCs, mostly from graft donor cells, taken 360 days after TCRalphabeta/CD19-depleted stem cell transplant. For the CDR3, the DNA is TGTGCCACCAGTGACGAAGGGGCAGGCACCGGGGAGCTGTTTTTT. Its protein is CATSDEGAGTGELFF.